These T cell receptor beta chains were read from a single sample in a study of T cells after yellow fever vaccination. TCRdb re-called the 5' RACE reads through MiXCR, storing one row per CDR3 protein. Here the sample spans fewer than 350,000 distinct CDR3 sequences, over 8% being singletons. Material: PBMCs, obtained on the day of the first yellow fever vaccination. Every receptor here comes from a man aged 18 to 29 who received the YFV17D yellow fever vaccine. The CDR3 runs from the conserved cysteine through the conserved F or W. D genes are given only for firm matches. Expanded clones are given a class, and other clones once, few, many or no size at all.

J gene,clone size,V gene,D gene,CDR3 DNA,CDR3 protein
TRBJ2-1,many,TRBV5-6,TRBD1,TGTGCCAGCAGCTTGGCGACAGGGGCCTACAATGAGCAGTTCTTC,CASSLATGAYNEQFF
TRBJ2-5,.,TRBV4-2,.,TGTGCCAGCTCATCCGGGACGCAGACCCAGTACTTC,CASSSGTQTQYF
TRBJ2-3,few,TRBV28,TRBD2,TGTGCCAGCGGGGGGGGAGTCCCGGATACGCAGTATTTT,CASGGGVPDTQYF
TRBJ2-2,.,TRBV1,.,TGTACCAGCAGTCGCGCTACCGGAGCGAACACCGGGGAGCTGTTTTTT,CTSSRATGANTGELFF
TRBJ2-7,many,TRBV6-2/TRBV6-3,.,TGTGCCAGCCTAACTAGGGACAAATACTACGAGCAGTACTTC,CASLTRDKYYEQYF
TRBJ2-3,few,TRBV24-1,TRBD2,TGTGCCACCAGTGACACCCCTAGCGGGGGGCAAGATACGCAGTATTTT,CATSDTPSGGQDTQYF
TRBJ1-5,.,TRBV5-5,.,TGTGCCAGCAGCTCGCGGCCCTATCAGCCCCAGCATTTT,CASSSRPYQPQHF
TRBJ2-5,few,TRBV7-3,.,TGTGCCAGCAGCTCACGCCCCACGGACCCAACCACAAGAGAGACCCAGTACTTC,CASSSRPTDPTTRETQYF
TRBJ2-2,.,TRBV11-3,TRBD2,TGTGCCAGCAGCCCCCGGACTAGCGGGGGGGGGGAGCTGTTTTTT,CASSPRTSGGGELFF
TRBJ2-1,many,TRBV5-1,TRBD2,TGCGCCAGCAGCTTGGGCGGGGGGGCCTACAATGAGCAGTTCTTC,CASSLGGGAYNEQFF
TRBJ2-3,many,TRBV5-4,.,TGTGCCAGCAGCTTGGCGTCTACCCACACAGATACGCAGTATTTT,CASSLASTHTDTQYF
TRBJ2-5,.,TRBV6-5,TRBD1,TGTGCCAGCAGTTACCCAGGGGGAGAGACCCAGTACTTC,CASSYPGGETQYF
TRBJ2-2,many,TRBV18,.,TGTGCCAGCTCACCCGGCTGGGGCCCCGGGGAGCTGTTTTTT,CASSPGWGPGELFF
TRBJ2-1,.,TRBV6-2/TRBV6-3,.,TGTGCCAGCAGTTCCTCCTCCGGGGTACCTAATGAGCAGTTCTTC,CASSSSSGVPNEQFF
TRBJ2-7,few,TRBV7-2,.,TGTGCCAGCACCCGGGACGCCCCCTCCTACGAGCAGTACTTC,CASTRDAPSYEQYF
TRBJ2-1,many,TRBV7-2,TRBD1,TGTGCCAGCAGCTCCCCCCTAGGGACAGGCTCCTACAATGAGCAGTTCTTC,CASSSPLGTGSYNEQFF
TRBJ2-3,.,TRBV11-2,.,TGTGCCAGCAGCTCTTTCGTCCTCACAGATACGCAGTATTTT,CASSSFVLTDTQYF
TRBJ1-5,.,TRBV10-2,TRBD1,TGCGCCAGCAGTGAGTGGTTGGGGACAGGAGGCAATCAGCCCCAGCATTTT,CASSEWLGTGGNQPQHF
TRBJ1-2,many,TRBV6-5,TRBD1,TGTGCCAGCAGTTACTCGAGGGGACAGATCAGGGATGATGGCTACACCTTC,CASSYSRGQIRDDGYTF
TRBJ2-2,few,TRBV2,.,TGTGCCAGCAGTGAACTCGCTTCCACCGGGGAGCTGTTTTTT,CASSELASTGELFF
TRBJ2-6,few,TRBV20-1,.,TGCAGTGCTAGATTATGGGGCTCTGGGGCCAACGTCCTGACTTTC,CSARLWGSGANVLTF
TRBJ2-3,many,TRBV20-1,TRBD2,TGCAGTGCTAGAGATCCCCTAGCGGGGAATACGCAGTATTTT,CSARDPLAGNTQYF
TRBJ2-5,.,TRBV7-7,.,TGTGCCAGCAGCCCCCGGCAGGGAAGGGGGCAAGAGACCCAGTACTTC,CASSPRQGRGQETQYF
TRBJ1-5,.,TRBV10-3,.,TGTGCCATCAGTGGGGGGGGAAATCAGCCCCAGCATTTT,CAISGGGNQPQHF
TRBJ2-3,.,TRBV19,TRBD1,TGTGCCAGTAGCCCCCGGGACAGGGGAATAGATACGCAGTATTTT,CASSPRDRGIDTQYF
TRBJ2-1,few,TRBV6-1,TRBD1,TGTGCCAGCATCGAAACCGGGACAGGGAATTACAATGAGCAGTTCTTC,CASIETGTGNYNEQFF
TRBJ2-1,.,TRBV5-4,.,TGTGCCAGCAGCCTCAAGACAACTAGCTCCTACAATGAGCAGTTCTTC,CASSLKTTSSYNEQFF
TRBJ2-2,few,TRBV6-1,.,TGTGCCAGCAGCCCCCCAGGGATAGGAGCTTCCGGGGAGCTGTTTTTT,CASSPPGIGASGELFF
TRBJ1-1,many,TRBV7-3,.,TGTGCCAGCAGCTGGTCCCCAGGGAGGAACACTGAAGCTTTCTTT,CASSWSPGRNTEAFF
TRBJ2-6,.,TRBV10-3,.,TGTGCCATCTGGACTCAGGCCGGGGCCAACGTCCTGACTTTC,CAIWTQAGANVLTF
TRBJ1-1,few,TRBV5-6,.,TGTGCCAGCTCTCCCGCGGGCAGTCTGAACACTGAAGCTTTCTTT,CASSPAGSLNTEAFF
TRBJ2-1,few,TRBV5-1,TRBD1,TGCGCCAGCAGCCGGTGGGACAGGGGGGGACAGTTCTTC,CASSRWDRGGQFF
TRBJ2-2,few,TRBV4-2,TRBD2,TGTGCCAGCAGCCAAGTTGCTAGCGGGGACACCGGGGAGCTGTTTTTT,CASSQVASGDTGELFF
TRBJ1-5,.,TRBV18,.,TGTGCCAGCTCACCAGGGCAGCCCAATCAGCCCCAGCATTTT,CASSPGQPNQPQHF
TRBJ1-5,.,TRBV12-3/TRBV12-4,TRBD1,TGTGCCAGCAGTTTTGTGCAGGGGGCACTTCAGCCCCAGCATTTT,CASSFVQGALQPQHF
TRBJ1-5,few,TRBV6-5,TRBD1,TGTGCCAGCAGTTACCGGGACAGGGGAGTCGGGCAGCCCCAGCATTTT,CASSYRDRGVGQPQHF
TRBJ1-2,few,TRBV10-1,TRBD1,TGCGCCAGCAGCGTGGGACAGAACTATGGCTACACCTTC,CASSVGQNYGYTF
TRBJ2-1,.,TRBV29-1,.,TGCAGCGCGGGATCTCGGGACATCTTC,CSAGSRDIF
TRBJ1-1,.,TRBV20-1,.,TGCAGTGCTAGACCGCGGGGACTGAGCACTGAAGCTTTCTTT,CSARPRGLSTEAFF
TRBJ2-2,many,TRBV12-3/TRBV12-4,.,TGTGCCAGCAGCCATCTGATACTAGACCCCGGGTTCGTCGGGAGCGGGGAGCTGTTTTTT,CASSHLILDPGFVGSGELFF
TRBJ1-1,.,TRBV29-1,.,TGCAGCGCTACCCCAGCCAACACTGAAGCTTTCTTT,CSATPANTEAFF
TRBJ1-6,few,TRBV6-1,.,TGTGCCAGCAAGGGGAGCACTGATTCACCCCTCCACTTT,CASKGSTDSPLHF
TRBJ2-6,many,TRBV4-2,TRBD2,TGTGCCAGCAGCCAAGAAGCGGGGGCTGGGGCCAACGTCCTGACTTTC,CASSQEAGAGANVLTF
TRBJ2-1,.,TRBV7-6,.,TGTGCCAGCAGCACCCCAGCTAGTGCCTACAATGAGCAGTTCTTC,CASSTPASAYNEQFF
TRBJ2-5,many,TRBV2,.,TGTGCCAGCAGGAGGGGACCGGCGAGTGGGGCCCAGTACTTC,CASRRGPASGAQYF
TRBJ1-3,few,TRBV20-1,.,TGCAGTGCTAGAGGGTTAGCCTCTGGAAACACCATATATTTT,CSARGLASGNTIYF
TRBJ2-5,.,TRBV25-1,.,TGTGCCAGCAGTGAGTCCCCCCGGATAGGAGAGACCCAGTACTTC,CASSESPRIGETQYF
TRBJ1-2,many,TRBV5-1,.,TGCGCCAGCAGCTTGGTATTTTATTCTCCGTCGGTCTTTGGTTTCGGCTTTAACTATGGCTACACCTTC,CASSLVFYSPSVFGFGFNYGYTF
TRBJ2-3,many,TRBV7-2,.,TGTGCCAGCAGCCTGGGTTTGCATACGCAGTATTTT,CASSLGLHTQYF
TRBJ2-1,.,TRBV4-3,.,TGCGCCAGCAGCCAAGAAGCGAATGAGGACGGACCCTACAATGAGCAGTTCTTC,CASSQEANEDGPYNEQFF
TRBJ1-2,.,TRBV12-3/TRBV12-4,TRBD1,TGTGCCAGCAGTGAGGGGGCGATTGGCTACACCTTC,CASSEGAIGYTF
TRBJ2-4,many,TRBV5-1,TRBD1,TGCGCCAGCAGCGTCCATATGGGACAGCTAGAAATAGCCAAAAACATTCAGTACTTC,CASSVHMGQLEIAKNIQYF
TRBJ2-1,few,TRBV10-1,.,TGCGCCAGCAGGGAACAAAAACAGGGCGGTGAGCAGTTCTTC,CASREQKQGGEQFF
TRBJ1-2,.,TRBV7-2,TRBD1,TGTGCCAGAAGCTCCGCGTGGGGACAGGGCGAGGGTGGCTACACCTTC,CARSSAWGQGEGGYTF
TRBJ2-3,.,TRBV7-3,TRBD2,TGTGCCAGCAGCTTAAGTTCCCGTGGCGGGGGTACAGATACGCAGTATTTT,CASSLSSRGGGTDTQYF
TRBJ1-1,.,TRBV5-6,.,TGTGCCAGCAGCCCCCAGGTCAGGGTGAACACTGAAGCTTTCTTT,CASSPQVRVNTEAFF
TRBJ2-3,few,TRBV7-9,TRBD1,TGTGCCAGCAGTCGACAGGGCTCGCTCGGCACAGATACGCAGTATTTT,CASSRQGSLGTDTQYF
TRBJ1-1,few,TRBV4-3,.,TGCGCCAGCAGCCAAGATCCCGAGGGTTTTTACACTGAAGCTTTCTTT,CASSQDPEGFYTEAFF
TRBJ2-1,many,TRBV11-2,TRBD2,TGTGCCAGCAGCTCGGGACTAGCGGGATACAATGAGCAGTTCTTC,CASSSGLAGYNEQFF